Below are 22 T cell receptor beta chains sequenced from a single sample in a study of CD8+ T cells in alopecia areata. Investigators isolated RNA and reverse transcribed it into cDNA to act as the sequencing template. The table came from immunoSEQ multiplex PCR; TCRdb's copy has only in-frame clones and leaves some out. The sample lists 65,000 to 90,000 clones; roughly 51% were seen once. Sequencing was done on a sample of NKG2D-high CD8+ T cells sorted from blood. Source of these receptors: a human donor with alopecia areata.

This clone has a handful of counts. This chain links TRBV7-6 with TRBJ2-3; D might be TRBD1 (5 bases). Germline-derived CDR1 and CDR2 are SGHVS and FNYEAQ. CDR3 length: 12 amino acids. The V gene lost 5 bases and the J gene lost 4 bases, with 7 bases spanning the gap. For the CDR3, the DNA is TGTGCCAGCAGCCTAGGGGCAGATACGCAGTATTTT. Protein sequence: CASSLGADTQYF.

The genes are TRBV2 and TRBJ2-5; D remains unclear. There are 16 residues in the CDR3. Germline CDR1 and CDR2: SNHLY and FYNNEI. V was cut by 0 bases and J by 2 bases, with 13 bases left in between. The CDR3 is CASSEATIGSQETQYF. CDR3 coding DNA: TGTGCCAGCAGTGAAGCCACCATCGGCAGTCAAGAGACCCAGTACTTC.

This chain links TRBV2 with TRBJ2-3; D is undetermined. V was clipped by 8 bases and J by 0 bases, with 9 bases between them. Germline V gene data show CDR1 as SNHLY and CDR2 as FYNNEI. The CDR3 has 13 amino acids. DNA for the CDR3: TGTGCCAGCGGTCCAGGAAGCACAGATACGCAGTATTTT. Its protein is CASGPGSTDTQYF.

This chain uses TRBV5-4 with TRBJ2-7; no definite D call. The CDR3 has 12 residues. V was pared by 2 bases and J by 3 bases, with 6 bases between. Germline CDR1 reads SGHNT; CDR2 reads YYREEE (reference sequence). The CDR3 bases are TGTGCCAGCAGCTTAGGGAACTACGAGCAGTACTTC. It specifies CASSLGNYEQYF.

The chain employs TRBV5-4 and TRBJ1-1, with D unclear. V was shortened by 1 base and J by 7 bases, with 11 bases between the two germline ends. The germline V gene encodes CDR1 SGHNT and CDR2 YYREEE (reference sequence). The CDR3 contains 13 residues. As DNA, the CDR3 is TGTGCCAGCAGCTTGAAAGGAGAAATTGAAGCTTTCTTT. This sequence encodes CASSLKGEIEAFF.

This clone has only one observation. CDR3 DNA sequence: TGTGCCAGCAGTTCCGGGACAGACCAAGAGACCCAGTACTTC. This gives the protein CASSSGTDQETQYF. This chain uses TRBV27 with TRBJ2-5; TRBD1 agrees at 7 bases. The germline V gene has CDR1 MNHEY and CDR2 SMNVEV (reference sequence). J gave up 0 bases and V 4 bases, and 2 bases lay outside the gene matches. CDR3 size: 14 residues.

Here the CDR3 DNA reads TGTGCCAGCAGCCCAGGGATAGGGTCCTACGAGCAGTACTTC. Translating it yields CASSPGIGSYEQYF. The rearrangement uses TRBV11-2 and TRBJ2-7; TRBD1 might be the D (5 bases). The germline V gene has CDR1 SGHAT and CDR2 FQNNGV. V lost 5 bases, J lost 1 base, and 12 bases lay in between. CDR3 length: 14 amino acids.

This sequence joins TRBV29-1 and TRBJ2-5; maybe TRBD1 (6 bases). CDR1 is SQVTM, CDR2 ANQGSEA, per germline. With 3 bases removed from V and 5 bases from J, the gap between germline ends came to 10 bases. The CDR3 has 12 residues. The CDR3 DNA reads TGCAGCGTTGAGTGGGGGCTGGAGACCCAGTACTTC. Protein: CSVEWGLETQYF.

The table lists this clone with a few counts. The gene calls are TRBV6-6 and TRBJ2-5, with D maybe TRBD1 (6 bases). The CDR3 covers 15 residues. Deletions cut 0 bases from V and 2 bases from J, with 10 bases between. The germline CDR1 and CDR2 sequences are MNHNY and SVGAGI (reference sequence). The CDR3 DNA reads TGTGCCAGCAGTTACTCCCGGACAGTACAAGAGACCCAGTACTTC. Translated: CASSYSRTVQETQYF.

The chain couples TRBV29-1 to TRBJ1-5; 7 bases agree with TRBD1. The CDR3 has 12 residues. The germline gives CDR1 SQVTM, CDR2 ANQGSEA. Unmatched junction bases numbered 1, after V lost 4 bases and J lost 4 bases. The CDR3 protein is CSVVTGNQPQHF. CDR3 bases: TGCAGCGTTGTGACAGGGAATCAGCCCCAGCATTTT.

This clone showed up just a few times. The CDR3 DNA reads as TGTGCCACCAGCCCTCCAGACAGGGACTATGAGCAGTTCTTC. Protein: CATSPPDRDYEQFF. The chain links TRBV15 to TRBJ2-1; the D gene is possibly TRBD1 (7 bases). The CDR3 is 14 amino acids. Germline V CDR1 and CDR2: LNHNV, YYDKDF (reference sequence). Trimming left V 5 bases short and J 8 bases short, with 16 bases between.

The chain combines TRBV5-1 with TRBJ2-7, with TRBD1 matching 8 bases. The V gene's germline CDR1 is SGHRS and CDR2 YFSETQ. Unmatched junction bases numbered 14, after V lost 3 bases and J lost 3 bases. The CDR3 covers 17 residues. The CDR3 here is CASSYAPGTGNIYEQYF. CDR3 nucleotides: TGCGCCAGCAGCTACGCCCCTGGGACAGGAAACATCTACGAGCAGTACTTC.

This clone was counted a few times. CDR3 residues: CASSFDSPLHF. CDR3 in DNA: TGTGCCAGCAGCTTTGATTCACCCCTCCACTTT. The V and J genes are TRBV7-9 and TRBJ1-6; D gene uncertain. V was trimmed by 3 bases and J by 8 bases, leaving 2 bases between them. Germline V lookup: CDR1 SEHNR, CDR2 FQNEAQ (reference sequence). The CDR3 is 11 amino acids. Drawing the rest from reference TRBV7-9 and TRBJ1-6, the complete variable domain is DTGVSQNPRHKITKRGQNVTFRCDPISEHNRLYWYRQTLGQGPEFLTYFQNEAQLEKSRLLSDRFSAERPKGSFSTLEIQRTEQGDSAMYLCASSFDSPLHFGNGTRLTVT.

This CDR3 is CASISPAVRDHGYTF. The CDR3 DNA sequence: TGTGCCAGTATCTCACCGGCGGTTCGGGACCATGGCTACACCTTC. V usage is TRBV19 and J usage is TRBJ1-2, with D perhaps TRBD1 (5 bases). CDR3 length: 15 residues. CDR1 LNHDA and CDR2 SQIVND come from the germline V gene (reference sequence). V lost 7 bases, J lost 6 bases, and 21 bases lay in between.

The rearrangement links TRBV30 to TRBJ2-1; the D gene is possibly TRBD2 (6 bases). The CDR3 runs 14 residues. V lost 0 bases and J 4 bases, leaving 10 bases between the germline ends. Germline V gives CDR1 GTSNPN, CDR2 SVGIG (reference sequence). For the CDR3, the DNA is TGTGCCTGGAGTGTAGCGGGTCTGTACAATGAGCAGTTCTTC. This gives the protein CAWSVAGLYNEQFF. The full variable domain, its missing parts supplied by reference TRBV30 and TRBJ2-1, is SQTIHQWPATLVQPVGSPLSLECTVEGTSNPNLYWYRQAAGRGLQLLFYSVGIGQISSEVPQNLSASRPQDRQFILSSKKLLLSDSGFYLCAWSVAGLYNEQFFGPGTRLTVL.

The chain uses TRBV5-1 and TRBJ2-3; the match to TRBD2 covers 9 bases. This CDR3 region has 18 residues. Germline CDR1 reads SGHRS; CDR2 reads YFSETQ. The V and J ends lost 4 bases and 0 bases, in that order; junction bases with no gene match: 12. The CDR3 loop is CASSGERGVPTSTDTQYF. The DNA of the CDR3 is TGCGCCAGCAGCGGGGAGCGGGGGGTCCCTACTAGCACAGATACGCAGTATTTT.

The CDR3 loop reads CASSQELGAKETQYF. As DNA, the CDR3 is TGCGCCAGCAGCCAAGAACTCGGAGCAAAAGAGACCCAGTACTTC. The rearrangement uses TRBV4-3 and TRBJ2-5; D ambiguous. Germline V gene sequence: CDR1 LGHNA, CDR2 YSLEER. CDR3 length equals 15 residues. The ends were cut back, 0 bases at V and 3 bases at J, with 11 bases in the middle.

The chain uses TRBV29-1 and TRBJ1-1; D gene uncertain. This CDR3 has 12 residues. Germline lookup yields CDR1 SQVTM and CDR2 ANQGSEA. V lost 1 base and J lost 12, with 15 bases in between. The DNA for the CDR3 is TGCAGCGTTGAAGTCGACCCTCCCAGCCCTTTCTTT. It specifies CSVEVDPPSPFF.

This clone has only one observation. The chain links TRBV6-5 to TRBJ1-2; D is ambiguous. V was shortened by 10 bases and J by 4 bases, with 10 bases between the two germline ends. The CDR3 sequence is 11 residues long. Germline lookup yields CDR1 MNHEY and CDR2 SVGAGI. CDR3 loop: CATLTGYGYTF. In DNA form, the CDR3 reads TGTGCCACCCTGACGGGCTATGGCTACACCTTC.

The rearrangement uses TRBV6-6 and TRBJ2-1; 7 positions match TRBD1. V lost 5 bases to trimming and J lost 15 bases; unmatched junction nucleotides: 13. CDR1 is MNHNY, CDR2 SVGAGI, per germline (reference sequence). The CDR3 totals 13 residues. CDR3 bases: TGTGCCAGCAGTCCGCTATCGACAGGGAATCGGTTCTTC. Translation: CASSPLSTGNRFF.

The chain is built from TRBV29-1 and TRBJ2-7; the match to TRBD2 covers 7 bases. The V and J ends lost 7 bases and 1 base, in that order; junction bases with no gene match: 10. This CDR3 is built from 14 residues. CDR1 SQVTM and CDR2 ANQGSEA come from the germline V gene. The CDR3 loop reads CSAEGGAGSYEQYF. The CDR3 DNA sequence: TGCAGCGCGGAGGGAGGGGCAGGGTCCTACGAGCAGTACTTC.

The rearrangement uses TRBV1 and TRBJ1-1; the D call TRBD1 from the table was never checked on the DNA. TRBV1 is a known pseudogene. The CDR3 runs to 17 residues. For the CDR3, the DNA is TGCACCAGCAATAAAAGAGGCAGGGGGAAAAGGAACACTGAAGCTTTCTTT. Translating it yields CTSNKRGRGKRNTEAFF.